Sequencing of this T cell receptor (beta chain) was carried out in a study of post-analysis software for immune sequencing data. The study's findings and limits: When patients were compared with controls, a handful of TRBV segments were more frequent, TRBV5-6, TRBV5-1 and TRBV20-1 among them.

TCR beta libraries were prepared from cDNA with unique molecular identifiers. The authors obtained about 520,000 cDNA molecules from roughly 1 to 10 million T cells. Each CDR3 protein gets one entry after TCRdb re-called the PCR reads with MiXCR. The sample carries fewer than 850,000 distinct CDR3 sequences, less than 35% recorded once. Turning to this clonotype: Antigen: not known.

The germline CDR1 and CDR2 sequences are MNHEY and SVGAGI. V lost 5 bases, J lost 0 bases, and 14 bases lay in between. This CDR3 is built from 16 residues. The V gene is TRBV6-5, the J gene TRBJ1-5, with unresolved D. Material: blood. The clonotype comes from a girl aged 10-17 years with multiple sclerosis. CDR3 DNA sequence: TGTGCCAGCAGTCCCCGGACGGCACATAGCAATCAGCCCCAGCATTTT. This sequence encodes CASSPRTAHSNQPQHF.